The 23 T cell receptor beta chains given below trace back to one sample, sequenced in a study of shared clonotypes between healthy human individuals. This table comes from immunoSEQ multiplex PCR, and its TCRdb copy is limited to in-frame clones, with some not included. The sample carries 2 million to 3 million clones, around 94% recorded once. Sample: naive CD4+ T cells sorted from blood. As for subset: CD45RA+ positively selected. These receptors were taken from a man aged 18 to 35 in good health.

The chain has TRBV6-5 and TRBJ2-2; 10 bases fit TRBD2. The CDR3 loop spans 15 amino acids. Germline CDR1 is MNHEY and CDR2 is SVGAGI. With V trimmed by 5 bases and J by 5 bases, 5 bases remained unmatched. The CDR3 DNA is TGTGCCAGCAGTCAAAATAGCGGGGGGACCGGGGAGCTGTTTTTT. Amino acid sequence: CASSQNSGGTGELFF.

The chain is built from TRBV4-1 and TRBJ2-1; D unclear. Germline V CDR1 and CDR2: MGHRA, YSYEKL. The germline V and J ends were trimmed by 0 bases and 4 bases, with 7 bases remaining between them. The CDR3 consists of 14 residues. The CDR3 region is CASSQDSMYNEQFF. In DNA form, the CDR3 reads TGCGCCAGCAGCCAAGATAGTATGTACAATGAGCAGTTCTTC.

J is TRBJ2-1 and V is TRBV7-9; 10 nucleotides agree with TRBD2. Per the germline V gene, CDR1 is SEHNR and CDR2 is FQNEAQ (reference sequence). CDR3 length: 15 amino acids. V gave up 0 bases and J gave up 7 bases; unmatched junction bases: 3. CDR3: CASSLASGGTNEQFF. In DNA form, the CDR3 reads TGTGCCAGCAGCTTAGCTAGCGGGGGGACGAATGAGCAGTTCTTC.

This chain joins TRBV9 and TRBJ2-5, with TRBD2 matching over 7 bases. There are 18 residues in the CDR3. Per the germline V gene, CDR1 is SGDLS and CDR2 is YYNGEE. Trimming at V came to 0 bases and at J to 1 base, leaving 12 bases not matched to a gene. CDR3 DNA sequence: TGTGCCAGCAGCGTAGGGGACTACGGGGGGATGGGCCAAGAGACCCAGTACTTC. Residues: CASSVGDYGGMGQETQYF.

The rearrangement links TRBV7-8 to TRBJ2-7; TRBD2 agrees at 8 bases. The V gene's germline CDR1 is SGHVS and CDR2 FQNEAQ. Trimming took 1 base from V and 0 from J; bases not matched to a gene: 8. CDR3 length equals 17 residues. Written as DNA, the CDR3 is TGTGCCAGCAGCTTAGGTATGAGGCGGGAGGACTCCTACGAGCAGTACTTC. It yields the protein CASSLGMRREDSYEQYF. Combining the CDR3 with reference TRBV7-8 and TRBJ2-7 gives the whole variable domain GAGVSQSPRYKVAKRGQDVALRCDPISGHVSLFWYQQALGQGPEFLTYFQNEAQLDKSGLPSDRFFAERPEGSVSTLKIQRTQQEDSAVYLCASSLGMRREDSYEQYFGPGTRLTVT.

This clone was seen once. V gene TRBV27 combines with J gene TRBJ1-6, with D unclear. CDR3 length equals 18 residues. V lost 5 bases, J lost 0 bases, and 17 bases lay in between. Germline CDR1 is MNHEY and CDR2 is SMNVEV (reference sequence). The CDR3 DNA reads TGTGCCAGCAGTCCCGATGGGTGGCGGGGCTCCTATAATTCACCCCTCCACTTT. Translation gives CASSPDGWRGSYNSPLHF.

The genes are TRBV11-2 and TRBJ2-5; D is unresolved. The CDR3 loop spans 15 amino acids. CDR1 is SGHAT, CDR2 FQNNGV, per germline. V lost 4 bases and J lost 2, with 14 bases in between. CDR3 sequence reads: CASSSPISTQETQYF. The CDR3, as DNA: TGTGCCAGCAGCTCGCCGATTAGTACGCAAGAGACCCAGTACTTC.

The rearrangement uses TRBV7-3 and TRBJ2-7, with 10 nucleotides matching TRBD2. The J segment lost 1 base and the V segment lost 5 bases, leaving 8 bases of the junction unmatched. Germline V gene lookup returns CDR1 SGHTA and CDR2 FQGTGA. The CDR3 spans 16 residues. CDR3 coding DNA: TGTGCCAGCAGCCATGGGCTAGCGGGGGCATCCTACGAGCAGTACTTC. It translates to CASSHGLAGASYEQYF.

The chain has TRBV7-2 and TRBJ1-2; 8 bases align to TRBD1. In germline, CDR1 is SGHTA, CDR2 FQGNSA. Trimming removed 2 bases from V and 9 bases from J; junction bases left unmatched: 5. CDR3 size: 13 residues. This CDR3 reads CASSLSGTGRYTF. CDR3 nucleotides: TGTGCCAGCAGCTTATCCGGGACAGGTCGCTACACCTTC. The whole variable domain, filled in from reference TRBV7-2 and TRBJ1-2, reads GAGVSQSPSNKVTEKGKDVELRCDPISGHTALYWYRQSLGQGLEFLIYFQGNSAPDKSGLPSDRFSAERTGGSVSTLTIQRTQQEDSAVYLCASSLSGTGRYTFGSGTRLTVV.

The chain couples TRBV10-3 to TRBJ2-7; 9 bases are shared with TRBD2. The germline gives CDR1 ENHRY, CDR2 SYGVKD. This CDR3 is built from 16 residues. V lost 0 bases and J lost 1; bases outside the gene matches: 4. CDR3 DNA sequence: TGTGCCATCAGTGAGTCCCATCTAGCGGGGTCCTACGAGCAGTACTTC. As protein: CAISESHLAGSYEQYF.

Turning to this clone: Additional DNA sequences in this sample encode the identical CDR3. The chain couples TRBV2 to TRBJ1-2; D is uncertain. Per the germline V gene, CDR1 is SNHLY and CDR2 is FYNNEI. V was trimmed by 7 bases and J by 2 bases, leaving 8 bases between them. This CDR3 region has 12 residues. The CDR3, as DNA: TGTGCCAGCACCGGACCGAACTATGGCTACACCTTC. Translated: CASTGPNYGYTF.

This clone occurred once. V gene TRBV19 combines with J gene TRBJ1-1; the D gene is possibly TRBD1 (5 bases). From germline, CDR1 is LNHDA and CDR2 SQIVND (reference sequence). The CDR3 sequence is 15 residues long. The V end was cut by 6 bases, the J end by 0 bases, with 14 bases between. The CDR3 sequence: CASSSGLNLNTEAFF. The DNA of the CDR3 is TGTGCCAGTAGCTCGGGGCTTAACCTGAACACTGAAGCTTTCTTT.

The V call is TRBV10-3, the J call TRBJ2-7; 12 bases fit TRBD2. Germline lookup yields CDR1 ENHRY and CDR2 SYGVKD. This CDR3 spans 17 amino acids. J lost 2 bases, V lost 0 bases, and 5 bases had no gene match. This chain's CDR3 is CAISESKTSGSPYEQYF. CDR3 in DNA: TGTGCCATCAGTGAGTCGAAGACTAGCGGGAGCCCCTACGAGCAGTACTTC.

Concerning this clone itself: The same CDR3 also results from other DNA sequences found in this sample. The chain combines TRBV6-1 with TRBJ2-7; D is possibly TRBD2 (5 bases). The CDR3 is made up of 12 amino acids. Germline V gene sequence: CDR1 MNHNS, CDR2 SASEGT. Trimming took off 2 bases at V and 3 bases at J, with 5 bases between the two ends. This chain's CDR3 is CASSERGYEQYF. CDR3 coding DNA: TGTGCCAGCAGTGAACGGGGCTACGAGCAGTACTTC.

V and J are TRBV2 and TRBJ2-7; possibly TRBD2 for D (5 bases). Trimming shortened V by 4 bases and J by 0 bases, and 10 bases separated the two germline ends. The germline gives CDR1 SNHLY, CDR2 FYNNEI. The CDR3 contains 14 residues. CDR3 DNA sequence: TGTGCCAGCAGTGTGTCCAGCGGCTCCTACGAGCAGTACTTC. This encodes CASSVSSGSYEQYF. The full variable domain, completed using reference TRBV2 and TRBJ2-7, is EPEVTQTPSHQVTQMGQEVILRCVPISNHLYFYWYRQILGQKVEFLVSFYNNEISEKSEIFDDQFSVERPDGSNFTLKIRSTKLEDSAMYFCASSVSSGSYEQYFGPGTRLTVT.

This clone was found once. The chain carries TRBV2 and TRBJ2-6; tentative D call: TRBD1 (6 bases). V was shortened by 6 bases and J by 2 bases, with 11 bases between the two germline ends. Germline V gene lookup returns CDR1 SNHLY and CDR2 FYNNEI. This CDR3 spans 15 amino acids. The CDR3 DNA reads TGTGCCAGCAGCCCCGCAGGGGCTGGGGCCAACGTCCTGACTTTC. Its translation: CASSPAGAGANVLTF.

The gene calls are TRBV30 and TRBJ2-7, with D possibly TRBD1 on 6 matching bases. V was clipped by 0 bases and J by 0 bases, with 15 bases between them. The CDR3 sequence is 16 residues long. Per germline, CDR1 GTSNPN and CDR2 SVGIG (reference sequence). CDR3 DNA sequence: TGTGCCTGGAGTGTACTCTGGGACACGAGCTCCTACGAGCAGTACTTC. Its translation is CAWSVLWDTSSYEQYF.

This chain connects TRBV2 to TRBJ2-7; 9 bases map to TRBD1. This CDR3 is 15 amino acids long. Trimming cost V 1 base and J 2 bases; bases outside gene matches: 3. CDR1 and CDR2 from the germline V gene are SNHLY and FYNNEI. The CDR3 here is CASSEGDRVTYEQYF. CDR3 nucleotide sequence: TGTGCCAGCAGTGAAGGGGACAGGGTCACCTACGAGCAGTACTTC.

CDR3 in amino acids: CATSRGSGQVETQYF. The CDR3 DNA follows: TGTGCCACCAGCAGAGGTTCAGGACAGGTAGAGACCCAGTACTTC. The chain carries TRBV15 and TRBJ2-5; 7 bases line up with TRBD1. The CDR3 totals 15 residues. Germline V gene lookup returns CDR1 LNHNV and CDR2 YYDKDF (reference sequence). V lost 1 base and J lost 4; bases outside the gene matches: 6.

About this clone itself: The same CDR3 is also encoded by other DNA sequences in this sample. This chain uses TRBV10-1 with TRBJ2-7, with 14 bases identical to TRBD2. The CDR3 length is 15 residues. The V and J ends lost 6 bases and 4 bases, in that order; junction bases with no gene match: 5. Germline CDR1 is WNHNN and CDR2 is SYGVQD (reference sequence). The CDR3 coding sequence is TGCGCCAGCAGCACCGGGACTAGCGGGAGTTACGAGCAGTACTTC. Encoded protein: CASSTGTSGSYEQYF.

The CDR3, as DNA: TGTGCCAGCAGGAGACTAAGTTCCCCGAGAAACAATGAGCAGTTCTTC. Protein product: CASRRLSSPRNNEQFF. The chain carries TRBV6-6 and TRBJ2-1; tentative D call: TRBD2 (5 bases). Looked up from germline, CDR1 is MNHNY and CDR2 is SVGAGI (reference sequence). V lost 6 bases, J lost 5 bases, and 20 bases lay in between. CDR3 size: 16 residues.

V usage is TRBV6-5 and J usage is TRBJ2-1; D remains ambiguous. This CDR3 is built from 12 residues. Germline V gene sequence: CDR1 MNHEY, CDR2 SVGAGI. Trimming removed 2 bases from V and 7 bases from J, with 6 bases in between. CDR3 amino acids: CASSYSQNEQFF. In nucleotides, the CDR3 is TGTGCCAGCAGTTACAGCCAGAATGAGCAGTTCTTC.

The chain combines TRBV7-9 with TRBJ1-4; a possible D gene is TRBD1 (5 bases). Germline loops: CDR1 SEHNR, CDR2 FQNEAQ (reference sequence). This CDR3 has 18 amino acids. Trimming removed 0 bases from V and 2 bases from J, with 16 bases in between. The CDR3 protein is CASSLAPGKGRTNEKLFF. CDR3 nucleotides: TGTGCCAGCAGCTTAGCGCCTGGGAAGGGGAGGACTAATGAAAAACTGTTTTTT.